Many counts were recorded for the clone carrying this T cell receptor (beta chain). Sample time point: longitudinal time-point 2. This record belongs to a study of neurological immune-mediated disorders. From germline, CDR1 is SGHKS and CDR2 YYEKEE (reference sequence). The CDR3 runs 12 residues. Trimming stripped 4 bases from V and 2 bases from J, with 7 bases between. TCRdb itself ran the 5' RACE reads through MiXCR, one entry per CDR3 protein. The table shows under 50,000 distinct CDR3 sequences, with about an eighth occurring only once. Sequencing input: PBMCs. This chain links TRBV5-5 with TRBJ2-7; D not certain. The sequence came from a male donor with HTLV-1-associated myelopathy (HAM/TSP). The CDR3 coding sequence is TGTGCCAGCAGCGAACAGACCTACGAGCAGTACTTC. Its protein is CASSEQTYEQYF. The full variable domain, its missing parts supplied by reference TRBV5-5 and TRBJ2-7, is DAGVTQSPTHLIKTRGQQVTLRCSPISGHKSVSWYQQVLGQGPQFIFQYYEKEERGRGNFPDRFSARQFPNYSSELNVNALLLGDSALYLCASSEQTYEQYFGPGTRLTVT.